This T cell receptor beta chain was identified in a study of human T cells and chemical hapten exposure. About the study: Donors were sensitized with 2% DPC on the upper inner arm. Findings of the study overall: Expanded TCRs showed more large CDR3 clusters than pre-sensitization or healthy control sets. As patch test score rose, PT1 expanded TCR counts tended to rise as well.

The V and J ends lost 2 bases and 5 bases respectively, with 6 bases between them. Looked up from germline, CDR1 is MGHDK and CDR2 is SYGVNS. The length of the CDR3 is 12 residues. Time point defined: pre-sensitization, week 0. The treatment here: therapeutic diphenylcyclopropenone sensitization with weekly scalp DPC. Suited to DPC and affected by alopecia, the donors ranged from 18 to 70 years old. This clonotype was seen repeatedly, ten times or more. The antigen is undetermined. TCRdb ran MiXCR on the RACE reads and lists one entry per CDR3 protein. The sample records 95,000 to 150,000 distinct CDR3 sequences, less than 15% being singletons.

The chain employs TRBV25-1 and TRBJ1-2; D not resolved. The sequence derives from a woman aged 18-30 years with alopecia areata. Some clones in this sample may be carry-over from other donors' samples. Specimen: whole blood, collected in connection with sensitization to the hapten diphenylcyclopropenone (DPC). The CDR3 sequence is CASSEPQYGYTF. In DNA form, the CDR3 reads TGTGCCAGCAGTGAACCTCAATATGGCTACACCTTC.